These 16 T cell receptor beta chains came from one sample sequenced in a study of response to subunit inactivated influenza vaccine (dated by TCRdb to between 2018 and 2020). The receptor library was made with RT-PCR. Instrument on record: Illumina HiSeq 2500. The public reads were quality trimmed at Q25 with fastp and then assembled into clones with MiXCR by TCRdb, keeping productive beta chains. Every CDR3 protein is listed once, alongside the most common genes and DNA of its rows. Counted in this sample were fewer than 400,000 distinct CDR3 sequences; 20% to 25% of them appeared once. The ten top clones hold roughly 10% of the sample. Sequences were derived from PBMCs from blood, sampled 21 months after vaccination. Source of these receptors: a man between 50 and 69 years old who received an inactivated influenza vaccine. Donor details come from another sample of the same person, matched by shared clones.

This chain links TRBV6-2 or TRBV6-3 with TRBJ2-5; no clear D gene. V was cut by 8 bases and J by 4 bases, with 8 bases left in between. Germline V gives CDR1 MNHEY, CDR2 SVGEGT. The CDR3 loop spans 11 amino acids. The CDR3, as DNA: TGTGCCAGCGGGCTGCGAGAGACCCAGTACTTC. This encodes CASGLRETQYF.

There are a few counts of this clonotype. V usage is TRBV9 and J usage is TRBJ2-7; maybe TRBD1 (5 bases). There are 13 residues in the CDR3. Germline V gene lookup returns CDR1 SGDLS and CDR2 YYNGEE. Trimming shortened V by 3 bases and J by 1 base, and 8 bases separated the two germline ends. In DNA form, the CDR3 reads TGTGCCAGCAGCGACGGACATTCCTACGAGCAGTACTTC. The encoded protein is CASSDGHSYEQYF.

The chain has TRBV2 and TRBJ2-5; 7 bases map to TRBD1. Germline lookup yields CDR1 SNHLY and CDR2 FYNNEI. The trim removed 9 bases at V and 2 bases at J, leaving 9 bases unmatched. The CDR3 loop spans 14 amino acids. CDR3 region: CASNRDSTQETQYF. CDR3 DNA: TGTGCCAGTAACCGGGACAGCACACAAGAGACCCAGTACTTC.

CDR3 nucleotides: TGTGCCAGCAGCTTAGTTCTTATGACCTCCTACAATGAGCAGTTCTTC. It specifies CASSLVLMTSYNEQFF. The chain has TRBV7-8 and TRBJ2-1, with D hard to call. CDR3 length: 16 residues. Trimming took off 1 base at V and 0 bases at J, with 10 bases between the two ends. Germline CDR1 reads SGHVS; CDR2 reads FQNEAQ.

This clonotype has only a few counts. The rearrangement uses TRBV3-1 and TRBJ1-2; no reliable D call. V was cut by 4 bases and J by 0 bases, with 12 bases left in between. The CDR3 contains 15 residues. Per the germline V gene, CDR1 is LGHDT and CDR2 is YNNKEL (reference sequence). The CDR3: CASSPFVNANYGYTF. CDR3 nucleotides: TGTGCCAGCAGCCCTTTCGTAAACGCTAACTATGGCTACACCTTC. Full variable domain (remainder filled in from reference TRBV3-1 and TRBJ1-2): DTAVSQTPKYLVTQMGNDKSIKCEQNLGHDTMYWYKQDSKKFLKIMFSYNNKELIINETVPNRFSPKSPDKAHLNLHINSLELGDSAVYFCASSPFVNANYGYTFGSGTRLTVV.

The table lists this clonotype with a few counts. The rearrangement joins TRBV6-5 to TRBJ1-2, with TRBD1 as a possible D gene (5 bases). From germline, CDR1 is MNHEY and CDR2 SVGAGI. V was shortened by 2 bases and J by 6 bases, with 19 bases between the two germline ends. This CDR3 is built from 16 residues. DNA for the CDR3: TGTGCCAGCAGTTACCCCCAGACGCCAGGGTCCCATGGCTACACCTTC. Translating it yields CASSYPQTPGSHGYTF.

The V call is TRBV9, the J call TRBJ1-1, with D tentatively TRBD1 (5 bases). The CDR3 totals 13 residues. V lost 0 bases and J 8 bases, leaving 11 bases between the germline ends. Germline CDR1 reads SGDLS; CDR2 reads YYNGEE. CDR3 bases: TGTGCCAGCAGCGTAGGAAACGGGGGAGAAGCTTTCTTT. Protein sequence: CASSVGNGGEAFF.

The genes are TRBV7-7 and TRBJ2-3; D is ambiguous. Trimming removed 5 bases from V and 3 bases from J, with 12 bases in between. This CDR3 has 14 amino acids. In germline, CDR1 is SSHAT, CDR2 FNYEAQ (reference sequence). The DNA for the CDR3 is TGTGCCAGCAGCAAAGACCGAACGACAGATACGCAGTATTTT. Translated: CASSKDRTTDTQYF. Drawing the rest from reference TRBV7-7 and TRBJ2-3, the complete variable domain is GAGVSQSPRYKVTKRGQDVTLRCDPISSHATLYWYQQALGQGPEFLTYFNYEAQPDKSGLPSDRFSAERPEGSISTLTIQRTEQRDSAMYRCASSKDRTTDTQYFGPGTRLTVL.

In its sample, this clonotype was seen once. The rearrangement uses TRBV29-1 and TRBJ2-4; the D is unclear. V lost 2 bases and J 0 bases, leaving 5 bases between the germline ends. CDR1 is SQVTM, CDR2 ANQGSEA, per germline. This CDR3 comprises 13 residues. The CDR3 region is CSVEIIAKNIQYF. CDR3 coding DNA: TGCAGCGTTGAAATCATAGCCAAAAACATTCAGTACTTC.

The CDR3 nucleotides are TGCAGTACAAAGAGCTCTGGAAACACCATATATTTT. It is translated as CSTKSSGNTIYF. The rearrangement links TRBV20-1 to TRBJ1-3; no clear D. Trimming left V 8 bases short and J 0 bases short, with 8 bases between. The CDR3 spans 12 residues. Germline CDR1 and CDR2: DFQATT and SNEGSKA (reference sequence).

Many counts were recorded for this clonotype. This chain uses TRBV6-1 with TRBJ1-5; D not resolved. This CDR3 contains 16 residues. V was cut by 5 bases and J by 0 bases, with 14 bases left in between. The germline gives CDR1 MNHNS, CDR2 SASEGT. The CDR3 sequence: CASSNTEIPSNQPQHF. CDR3 nucleotide sequence: TGTGCCAGCAGTAATACGGAGATTCCTAGCAATCAGCCCCAGCATTTT.

This clonotype occurred a few times. The chain recombines TRBV6-2 or TRBV6-3 with TRBJ2-4, with D uncertain. This CDR3 region has 16 residues. The V gene lost 6 bases and the J gene lost 0 bases, with 15 bases spanning the gap. Germline CDR1 is MNHEY and CDR2 is SVGEGT. Here the CDR3 DNA reads TGTGCCAGCAGGCCCCGACAAGTGCTAGCCAAAAACATTCAGTACTTC. Translation: CASRPRQVLAKNIQYF.

The table lists this clonotype with a few counts. The gene calls are TRBV29-1 and TRBJ2-3, with a possible D match to TRBD1 (6 bases). CDR3 length equals 15 residues. Trimming removed 0 bases from V and 0 bases from J, with 10 bases in between. CDR1 and CDR2 from the germline V gene are SQVTM and ANQGSEA. The CDR3 loop reads CSVEDTGWSTDTQYF. Here the CDR3 DNA reads TGCAGCGTTGAAGATACAGGGTGGAGCACAGATACGCAGTATTTT.

This chain links TRBV28 with TRBJ2-7, with D perhaps matching TRBD1 (6 bases). Trimming removed 4 bases from V and 0 bases from J, with 13 bases in between. CDR1 and CDR2 from the germline V gene are MDHEN and SYDVKM. The CDR3 length is 15 residues. The DNA for the CDR3 is TGTGCCAGCAGTTCCGGGACAATCCGCTCCTACGAGCAGTACTTC. Its protein product is CASSSGTIRSYEQYF.

The CDR3 coding sequence is TGCAGTGCCATAAATAACGCGGCCTCGGGCTATGGCTACACCTTC. This encodes CSAINNAASGYGYTF. This rearrangement joins TRBV20-1 to TRBJ1-2; D unclear. Trimming cost V 6 bases and J 4 bases, with 21 bases left between them. This CDR3 is 15 amino acids long. CDR1 and CDR2 from the germline V gene are DFQATT and SNEGSKA (reference sequence).

This clonotype has just a few counts. The chain links TRBV4-3 to TRBJ2-7; D may be TRBD1 (6 bases). This CDR3 region has 14 residues. The germline V gene encodes CDR1 LGHNA and CDR2 YSLEER. The V end was cut by 1 base, the J end by 2 bases, with 9 bases between. Written as DNA, the CDR3 is TGCGCCAGCAGCCAAGCCAGGACAGCCTACGAGCAGTACTTC. Amino acids: CASSQARTAYEQYF.